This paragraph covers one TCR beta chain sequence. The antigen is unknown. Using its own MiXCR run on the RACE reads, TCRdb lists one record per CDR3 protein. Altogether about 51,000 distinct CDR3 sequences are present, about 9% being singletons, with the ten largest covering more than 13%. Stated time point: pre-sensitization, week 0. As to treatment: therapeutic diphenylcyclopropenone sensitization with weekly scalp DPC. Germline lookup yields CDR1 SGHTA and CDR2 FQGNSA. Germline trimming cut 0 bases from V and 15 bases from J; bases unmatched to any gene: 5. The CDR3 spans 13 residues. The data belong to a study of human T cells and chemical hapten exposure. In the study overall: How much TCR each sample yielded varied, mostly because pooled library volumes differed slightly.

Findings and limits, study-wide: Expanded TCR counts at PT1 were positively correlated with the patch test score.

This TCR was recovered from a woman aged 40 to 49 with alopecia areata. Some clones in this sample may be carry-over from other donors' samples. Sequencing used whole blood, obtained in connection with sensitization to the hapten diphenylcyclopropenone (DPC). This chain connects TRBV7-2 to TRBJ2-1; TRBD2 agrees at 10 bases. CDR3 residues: CASSLASGGHRFF. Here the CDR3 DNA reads TGTGCCAGCAGCTTAGCTAGCGGGGGGCACCGGTTCTTC.